This TCR beta chain was captured by sequencing in a study of Graves' ophthalmopathy and Graves' hyperthyroidism. The CDR3 is made up of 14 amino acids. Germline assignment: CDR1 MNHEY and CDR2 SVGAGI. Trimming removed 5 bases at V and 0 bases at J, with 10 bases between. Amplified material comprised TCR beta CDR3 regions derived from RNA transcripts. Second-round multiplex PCR followed a first-round RT-PCR using HTBI primers. Using its own MiXCR run on the multiplex PCR reads, TCRdb lists one record per CDR3 protein. The sample lists just over 600,000 distinct CDR3 sequences; roughly 20% were seen once. Newly diagnosed, the hyperthyroidism patients had under 2 months' duration and were aged 18 to 65.

The sequence was obtained from a woman aged 18-29 years with stable Graves' hyperthyroidism. Some clones in this sample may be carry-over from other donors' samples. This chain joins TRBV6-5 and TRBJ1-2, with D hard to call. Sequenced: peripheral blood. The CDR3 here is CASSNNLANYGYTF. In DNA, the CDR3 is TGTGCCAGCAGTAACAACCTCGCTAACTATGGCTACACCTTC.